Below are 5 T cell receptor beta chains sequenced from a single sample in a study of metastatic and nonmetastatic thyroid tumors. With MiXCR, TCRdb reprocessed the PCR reads. Counted here are about 93,000 clones, about an eighth occurring once; the ten biggest clones make up roughly 10%. Thyroid surgery was preceded by no treatment in any patient. The sequenced material came from blood. The source of these receptors is a female donor with papillary thyroid cancer or a benign thyroid nodule (not recorded which). Some clones in this sample may be carry-over from other donors' samples.

This clone was observed at least ten times. This chain connects TRBV28 to TRBJ1-1, with D hard to call. CDR3 size: 12 residues. CDR1 is MDHEN, CDR2 SYDVKM, per germline. V was trimmed by 1 base and J by 11 bases, leaving 11 bases between them. Written as DNA, the CDR3 is TGTGCCAGCAGTTTATCTCTGGGTCTGGCTTTCTTT. It yields the protein CASSLSLGLAFF.

With respect to this clone: Just one base apart from a much larger clone, this may be a read error. Lacking the conserved final phenylalanine or tryptophan, this CDR3 likely reflects a read error. V gene TRBV28 combines with J gene TRBJ1-1; possibly TRBD1 for D (5 bases). The CDR3 extends over 16 amino acids. V lost 4 bases and J lost 4, with 19 bases in between. The germline gives CDR1 MDHEN, CDR2 SYDVKM. This chain's CDR3 is CASSSPLGGGITEAFL. CDR3 coding DNA: TGTGCCAGCAGTTCCCCCCTGGGGGGAGGGATCACTGAAGCTTTCCTT.

This clone was seen a handful of times. This may come from a read error, since a much larger clone is one base off. Since the CDR3 does not end with the conserved phenylalanine or tryptophan, this likely comes from a read error. V gene TRBV28 combines with J gene TRBJ1-2; unclear D gene. From germline, CDR1 is MDHEN and CDR2 SYDVKM. Trimming removed 4 bases at V and 7 bases at J, with 7 bases between. The CDR3 runs 11 residues. As DNA, the CDR3 is TGTGCCAGCAGTTCGGCTGGTGGCTACACCCTC. Protein sequence: CASSSAGGYTL.

In its sample, this clone was seen many times. J is TRBJ1-5 and V is TRBV4-2, with 12 nucleotides matching TRBD1. CDR1 and CDR2 from the germline V gene are LGHNA and YNFKEQ. This CDR3 region has 18 residues. The V segment lost 0 bases and the J segment 7 bases; nucleotides outside the gene matches: 10. For the CDR3, the DNA is TGTGCCAGCAGCCAAGACGGGACAGGGGGCTGGGGGAGGCAGCCCCAGCATTTT. This gives the protein CASSQDGTGGWGRQPQHF.

There are a few counts of this clone. This chain joins TRBV7-2 and TRBJ2-7; TRBD2 aligns across 10 bases. CDR1 SGHTA and CDR2 FQGNSA come from the germline V gene. After removal of 0 bases from V and 1 base from J, the junction contained 6 bases not matched to a gene. This CDR3 has 17 residues. As DNA, the CDR3 is TGTGCCAGCAGCTTAGCCGTAGCTAGCGGGGGTTCCTACGAGCAGTACTTC. Its protein product is CASSLAVASGGSYEQYF.